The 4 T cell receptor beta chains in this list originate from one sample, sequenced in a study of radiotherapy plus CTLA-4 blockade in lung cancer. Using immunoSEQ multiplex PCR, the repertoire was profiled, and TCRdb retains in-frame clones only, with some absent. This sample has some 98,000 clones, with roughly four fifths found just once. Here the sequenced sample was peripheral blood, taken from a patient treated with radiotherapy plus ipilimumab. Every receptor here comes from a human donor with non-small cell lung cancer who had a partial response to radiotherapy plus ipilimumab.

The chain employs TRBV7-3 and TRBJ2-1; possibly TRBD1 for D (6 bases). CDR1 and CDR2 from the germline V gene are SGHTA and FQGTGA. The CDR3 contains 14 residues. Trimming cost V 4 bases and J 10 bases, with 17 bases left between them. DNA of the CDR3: TGTGCCAGCAGCTCCTCTGGGCCTACAGGGGAGCAGTTCTTC. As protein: CASSSSGPTGEQFF.

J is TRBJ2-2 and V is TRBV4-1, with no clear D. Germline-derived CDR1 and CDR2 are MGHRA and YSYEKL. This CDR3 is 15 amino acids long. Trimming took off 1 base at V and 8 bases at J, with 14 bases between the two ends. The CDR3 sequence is CASSQGLLGVGELFF. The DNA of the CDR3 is TGCGCCAGCAGCCAAGGGCTCCTAGGTGTGGGGGAGCTGTTTTTT.

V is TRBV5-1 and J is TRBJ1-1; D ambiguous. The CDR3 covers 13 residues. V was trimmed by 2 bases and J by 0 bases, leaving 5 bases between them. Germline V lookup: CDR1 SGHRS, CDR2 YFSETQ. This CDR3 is CASSFSMNTEAFF. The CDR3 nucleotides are TGCGCCAGCAGCTTTTCAATGAACACTGAAGCTTTCTTT.

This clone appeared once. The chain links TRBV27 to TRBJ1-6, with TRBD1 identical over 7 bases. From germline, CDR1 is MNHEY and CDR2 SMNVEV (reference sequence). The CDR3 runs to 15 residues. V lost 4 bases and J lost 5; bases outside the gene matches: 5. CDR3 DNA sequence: TGTGCCAGCAGTTCCTGGGACAGTAATAATTCACCCCTCCACTTT. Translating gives CASSSWDSNNSPLHF.